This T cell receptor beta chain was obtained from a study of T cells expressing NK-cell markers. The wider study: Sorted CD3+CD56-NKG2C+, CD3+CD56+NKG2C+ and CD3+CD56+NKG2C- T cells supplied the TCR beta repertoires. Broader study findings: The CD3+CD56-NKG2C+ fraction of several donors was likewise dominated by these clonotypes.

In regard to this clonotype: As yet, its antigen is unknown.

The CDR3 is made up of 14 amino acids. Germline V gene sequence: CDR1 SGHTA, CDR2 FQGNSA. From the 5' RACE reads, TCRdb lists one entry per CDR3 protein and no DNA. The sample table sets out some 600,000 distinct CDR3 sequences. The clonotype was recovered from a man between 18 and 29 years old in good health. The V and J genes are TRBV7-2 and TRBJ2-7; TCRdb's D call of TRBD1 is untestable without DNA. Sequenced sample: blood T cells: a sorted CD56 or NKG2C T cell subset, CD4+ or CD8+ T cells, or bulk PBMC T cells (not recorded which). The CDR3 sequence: CASSQGQGAIEQYF.